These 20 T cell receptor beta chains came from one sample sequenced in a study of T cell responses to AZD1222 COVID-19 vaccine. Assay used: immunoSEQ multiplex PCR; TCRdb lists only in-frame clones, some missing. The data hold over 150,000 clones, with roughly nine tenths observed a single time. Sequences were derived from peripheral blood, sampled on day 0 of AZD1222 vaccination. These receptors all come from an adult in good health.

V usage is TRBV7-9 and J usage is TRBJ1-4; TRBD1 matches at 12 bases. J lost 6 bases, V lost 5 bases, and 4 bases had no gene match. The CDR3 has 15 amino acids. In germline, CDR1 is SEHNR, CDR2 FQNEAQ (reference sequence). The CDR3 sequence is CASSPGTGGYEKLFF. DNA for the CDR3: TGTGCCAGCAGCCCCGGGACAGGGGGCTATGAAAAACTGTTTTTT.

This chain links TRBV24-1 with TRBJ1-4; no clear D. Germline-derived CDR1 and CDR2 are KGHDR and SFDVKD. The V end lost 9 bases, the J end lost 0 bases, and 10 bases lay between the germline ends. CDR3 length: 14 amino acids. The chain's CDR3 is CATLFIATNEKLFF. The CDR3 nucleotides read TGTGCCACCCTTTTTATTGCAACTAATGAAAAACTGTTTTTT.

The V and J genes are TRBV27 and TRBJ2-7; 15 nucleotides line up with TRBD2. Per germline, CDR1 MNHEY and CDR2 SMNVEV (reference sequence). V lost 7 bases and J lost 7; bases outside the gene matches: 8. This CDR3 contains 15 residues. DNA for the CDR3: TGTGCCAGCACCACACGGACTAGCGGGAGGGGGGAGCAGTACTTC. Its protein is CASTTRTSGRGEQYF.

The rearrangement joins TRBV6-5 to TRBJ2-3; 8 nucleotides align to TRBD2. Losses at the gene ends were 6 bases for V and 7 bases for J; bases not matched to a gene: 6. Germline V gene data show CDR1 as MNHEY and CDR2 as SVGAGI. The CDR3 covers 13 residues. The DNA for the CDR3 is TGTGCCAGCAGAGGAGCGGGGGCCCATACGCAGTATTTT. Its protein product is CASRGAGAHTQYF.

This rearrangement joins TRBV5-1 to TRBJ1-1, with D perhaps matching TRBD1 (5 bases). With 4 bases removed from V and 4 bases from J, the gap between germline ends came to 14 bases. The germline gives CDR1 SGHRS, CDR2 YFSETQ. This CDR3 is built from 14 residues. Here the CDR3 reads CASSPIRGATEAFF. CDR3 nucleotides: TGCGCCAGCAGCCCCATTAGGGGCGCCACTGAAGCTTTCTTT. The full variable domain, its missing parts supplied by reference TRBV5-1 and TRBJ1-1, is KAGVTQTPRYLIKTRGQQVTLSCSPISGHRSVSWYQQTPGQGLQFLFEYFSETQRNKGNFPGRFSGRQFSNSRSEMNVSTLELGDSALYLCASSPIRGATEAFFGQGTRLTVV.

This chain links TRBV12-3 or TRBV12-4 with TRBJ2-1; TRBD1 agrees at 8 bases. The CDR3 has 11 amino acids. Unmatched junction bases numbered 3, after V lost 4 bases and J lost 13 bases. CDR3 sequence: CASSSDREQFF. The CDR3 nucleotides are TGTGCCAGCAGTTCGGACAGGGAACAGTTCTTC.

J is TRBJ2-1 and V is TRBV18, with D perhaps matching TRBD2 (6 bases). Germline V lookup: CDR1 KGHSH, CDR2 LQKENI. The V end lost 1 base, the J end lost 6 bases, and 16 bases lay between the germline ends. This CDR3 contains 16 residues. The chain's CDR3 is CASSPLTTTSFNEQFF. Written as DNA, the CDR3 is TGTGCCAGCTCACCACTGACAACTACTAGCTTCAATGAGCAGTTCTTC.

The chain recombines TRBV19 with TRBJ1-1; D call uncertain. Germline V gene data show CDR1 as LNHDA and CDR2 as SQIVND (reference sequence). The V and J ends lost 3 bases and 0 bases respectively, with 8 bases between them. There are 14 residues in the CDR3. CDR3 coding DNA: TGTGCCAGTAGTATGGGGTTCATGAACACTGAAGCTTTCTTT. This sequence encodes CASSMGFMNTEAFF.

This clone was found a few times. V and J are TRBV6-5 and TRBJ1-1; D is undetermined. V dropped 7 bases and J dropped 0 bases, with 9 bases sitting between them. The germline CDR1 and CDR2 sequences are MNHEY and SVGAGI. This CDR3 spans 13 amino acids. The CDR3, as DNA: TGTGCCAGCAAAGGTTTACTGAACACTGAAGCTTTCTTT. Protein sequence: CASKGLLNTEAFF.

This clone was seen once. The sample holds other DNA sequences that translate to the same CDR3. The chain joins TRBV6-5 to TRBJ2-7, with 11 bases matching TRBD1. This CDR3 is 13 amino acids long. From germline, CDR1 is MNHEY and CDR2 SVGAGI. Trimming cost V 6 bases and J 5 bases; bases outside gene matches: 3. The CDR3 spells CASRGQGVNEQYF. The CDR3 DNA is TGTGCCAGCAGGGGACAGGGGGTCAACGAGCAGTACTTC.

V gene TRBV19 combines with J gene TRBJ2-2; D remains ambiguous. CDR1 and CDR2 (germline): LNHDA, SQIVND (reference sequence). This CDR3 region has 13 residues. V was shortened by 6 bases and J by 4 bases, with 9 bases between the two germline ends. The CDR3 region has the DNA TGTGCCAGTAGCCAAAGCTTCACCGGGGAGCTGTTTTTT. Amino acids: CASSQSFTGELFF.

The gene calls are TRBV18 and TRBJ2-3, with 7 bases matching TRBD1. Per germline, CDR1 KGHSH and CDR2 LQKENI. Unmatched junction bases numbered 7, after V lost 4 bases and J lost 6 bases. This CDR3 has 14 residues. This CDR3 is CASSQSTGPDTQYF. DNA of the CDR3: TGTGCCAGCTCACAGTCGACAGGGCCCGATACGCAGTATTTT.

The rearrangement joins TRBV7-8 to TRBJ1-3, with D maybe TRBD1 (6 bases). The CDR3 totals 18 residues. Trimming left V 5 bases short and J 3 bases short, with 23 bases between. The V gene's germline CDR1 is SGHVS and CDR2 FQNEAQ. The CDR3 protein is CASSLEARGALHGNTIYF. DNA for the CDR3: TGTGCCAGCAGCCTAGAAGCCCGGGGGGCGCTTCATGGAAACACCATATATTTT.

In DNA, the CDR3 is TGCGCCAGCAGCTTGGAATCGGGACTAGCGAGGAGAAATGAGCAGTTCTTC. Translation: CASSLESGLARRNEQFF. The chain carries TRBV5-1 and TRBJ2-1, with 10 bases aligning to TRBD2. Trimming at V came to 0 bases and at J to 7 bases, leaving 10 bases not matched to a gene. Looked up from germline, CDR1 is SGHRS and CDR2 is YFSETQ. The CDR3 is 17 amino acids. Drawing the rest from reference TRBV5-1 and TRBJ2-1, the complete variable domain is KAGVTQTPRYLIKTRGQQVTLSCSPISGHRSVSWYQQTPGQGLQFLFEYFSETQRNKGNFPGRFSGRQFSNSRSEMNVSTLELGDSALYLCASSLESGLARRNEQFFGPGTRLTVL.

CDR3 sequence reads: CASKTEWGAGANVLTF. CDR3 sequence (DNA): TGTGCCAGCAAAACCGAGTGGGGGGCTGGGGCCAACGTCCTGACTTTC. This chain connects TRBV27 to TRBJ2-6; weak D call: TRBD2 (6 bases). CDR1 MNHEY and CDR2 SMNVEV come from the germline V gene (reference sequence). The CDR3 spans 16 residues. V lost 7 bases to trimming and J lost 2 bases, with 15 bases between them.

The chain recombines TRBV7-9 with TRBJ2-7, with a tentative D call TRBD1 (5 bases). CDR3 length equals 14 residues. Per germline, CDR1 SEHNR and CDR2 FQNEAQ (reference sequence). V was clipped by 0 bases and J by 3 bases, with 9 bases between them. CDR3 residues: CASSLAARDYEQYF. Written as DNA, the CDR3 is TGTGCCAGCAGCTTAGCGGCCAGGGACTACGAGCAGTACTTC.

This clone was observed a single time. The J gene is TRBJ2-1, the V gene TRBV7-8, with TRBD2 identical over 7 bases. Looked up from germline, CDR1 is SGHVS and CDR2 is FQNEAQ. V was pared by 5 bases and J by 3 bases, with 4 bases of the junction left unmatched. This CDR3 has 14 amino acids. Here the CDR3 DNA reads TGTGCCAGCAGCCTTTCTAGCGGCTACAATGAGCAGTTCTTC. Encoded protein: CASSLSSGYNEQFF.

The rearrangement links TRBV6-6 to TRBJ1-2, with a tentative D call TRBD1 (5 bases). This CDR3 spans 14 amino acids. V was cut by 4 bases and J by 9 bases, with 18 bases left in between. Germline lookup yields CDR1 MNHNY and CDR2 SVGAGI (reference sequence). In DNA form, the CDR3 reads TGTGCCAGCAGTTCCCTGGGGGAGACCGGAAGCTACACCTTC. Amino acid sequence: CASSSLGETGSYTF.

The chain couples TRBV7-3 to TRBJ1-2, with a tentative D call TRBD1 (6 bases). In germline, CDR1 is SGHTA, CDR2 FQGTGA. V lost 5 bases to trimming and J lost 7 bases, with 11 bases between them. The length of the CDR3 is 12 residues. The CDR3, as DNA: TGTGCCAGCAGCCGCAGGGACACTGGCTACACCTTC. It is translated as CASSRRDTGYTF.

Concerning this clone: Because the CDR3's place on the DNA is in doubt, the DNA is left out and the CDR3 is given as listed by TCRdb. The CDR3: CASSFGEGGREQFF. This chain uses TRBV5-1 with TRBJ2-1; the table's D call TRBD2 went unverified against the DNA. In germline, CDR1 is SGHRS, CDR2 YFSETQ. Counting both end residues, the CDR3 totals 14 amino acids.